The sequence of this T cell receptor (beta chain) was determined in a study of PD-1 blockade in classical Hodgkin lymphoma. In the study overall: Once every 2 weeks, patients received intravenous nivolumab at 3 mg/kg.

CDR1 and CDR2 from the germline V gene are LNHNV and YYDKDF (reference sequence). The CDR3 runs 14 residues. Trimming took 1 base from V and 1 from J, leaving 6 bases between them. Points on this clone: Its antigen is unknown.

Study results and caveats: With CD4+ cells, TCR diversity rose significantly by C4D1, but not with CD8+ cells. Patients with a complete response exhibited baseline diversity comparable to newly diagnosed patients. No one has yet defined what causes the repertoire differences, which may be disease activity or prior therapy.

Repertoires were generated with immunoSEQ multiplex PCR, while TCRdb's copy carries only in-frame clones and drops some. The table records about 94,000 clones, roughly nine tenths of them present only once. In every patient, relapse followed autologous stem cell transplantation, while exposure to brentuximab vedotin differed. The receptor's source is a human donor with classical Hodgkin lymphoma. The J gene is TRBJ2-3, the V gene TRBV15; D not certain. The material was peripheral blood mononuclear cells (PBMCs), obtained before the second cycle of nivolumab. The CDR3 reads CATSRVLGTDTQYF. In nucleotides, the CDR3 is TGTGCCACCAGCAGAGTGCTAGGCACAGATACGCAGTATTTT.